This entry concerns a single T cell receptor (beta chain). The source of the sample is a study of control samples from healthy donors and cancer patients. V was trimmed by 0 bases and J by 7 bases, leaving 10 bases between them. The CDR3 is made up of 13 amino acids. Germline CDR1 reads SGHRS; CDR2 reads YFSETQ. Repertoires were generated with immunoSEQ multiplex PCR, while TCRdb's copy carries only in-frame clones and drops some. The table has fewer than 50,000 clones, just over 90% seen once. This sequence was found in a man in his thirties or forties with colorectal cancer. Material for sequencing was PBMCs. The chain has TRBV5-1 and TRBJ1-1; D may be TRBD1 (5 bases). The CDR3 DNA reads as TGCGCCAGCAGCTTGGTTTTAGGGGATGAAGCTTTCTTT. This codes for CASSLVLGDEAFF.